This entry lists 16 T cell receptor beta chains sequenced from one sample in a study of cytomegalovirus exposure and HLA in healthy donors (dated by TCRdb to 2015 to 2018). The receptor library was made with the immunoSEQ multiplex PCR assay. For the multiplex PCR, a mixture combining 60 forward primers for TCR Vbeta segments and 13 reverse primers for TCR Jbeta segments was used. In its TCRdb copy, this immuneACCESS table keeps in-frame sequences only and misses some clones. Where compared with another copy, unresolved V genes explain less than half of these, and the others have no known cause. The sample records approximately 100,000 clones, more than 75% of which are singletons. The ten most abundant clones make up about 4% of the sample. The sample taken for sequencing was PBMCs. All receptors come from a woman in her forties or fifties in good health and CMV-seropositive.

This chain links TRBV6-5 with TRBJ2-5; 9 nucleotides match TRBD2. Germline V gives CDR1 MNHEY, CDR2 SVGAGI. This CDR3 contains 15 residues. V trimming: 8 bases; J trimming: 4 bases; junction bases outside the gene matches: 11. CDR3: CASAFRRLAAETQYF. The CDR3 DNA reads TGTGCCAGCGCCTTTCGACGACTAGCGGCAGAGACCCAGTACTTC.

This clone was observed a single time. This chain uses TRBV7-2 with TRBJ1-1; D is uncertain. V lost 1 base and J lost 6, with 6 bases in between. The CDR3 is 12 residues long. Per germline, CDR1 SGHTA and CDR2 FQGNSA. The CDR3 DNA follows: TGTGCCAGCAGCTTAGGAGGGCCTGAAGCTTTCTTT. It codes for CASSLGGPEAFF.

V is TRBV9 and J is TRBJ2-1, with 8 positions matching TRBD2. CDR1 and CDR2 (germline): SGDLS, YYNGEE. The CDR3 runs 17 residues. Trimming removed 0 bases from V and 9 bases from J; junction bases left unmatched: 14. The CDR3 loop reads CASSVEGAGVVSGEQFF. The CDR3 DNA reads as TGTGCCAGCAGCGTAGAGGGAGCGGGAGTGGTATCTGGTGAGCAGTTCTTC.

The chain links TRBV4-1 to TRBJ2-1, with 15 bases lining up with TRBD2. J lost 6 bases, V lost 0 bases, and 0 bases had no gene match. This CDR3 region has 16 residues. Germline V lookup: CDR1 MGHRA, CDR2 YSYEKL. The CDR3 sequence: CASSQEGLAGGNEQFF. CDR3 DNA: TGCGCCAGCAGCCAAGAGGGACTAGCGGGAGGCAATGAGCAGTTCTTC.

The chain couples TRBV12-5 to TRBJ1-5; 7 bases are a match to TRBD1. Germline-derived CDR1 and CDR2 are LGHNT and FRNRAP. The ends lost 4 bases at V and 6 bases at J; junction bases unmatched: 9. The CDR3 loop spans 15 amino acids. CDR3 bases: TGTGCTAGTGGTTCGGCAGACAGGGTGGGTCAGCCCCAGCATTTT. Translated, it gives CASGSADRVGQPQHF.

This clone was recorded once. This sequence joins TRBV18 and TRBJ1-2, with 9 bases lining up with TRBD1. CDR1 KGHSH and CDR2 LQKENI come from the germline V gene. The V gene end was trimmed by 6 bases and the J gene end by 8 bases; junction bases not matched to a gene: 13. The CDR3 runs 15 residues. The CDR3 DNA is TGTGCCAGCTCTCCTGGCGGGACAGGGAATCTGGGCTACACCTTC. Translating gives CASSPGGTGNLGYTF.

The rearrangement uses TRBV2 and TRBJ1-3, with 8 bases aligning to TRBD1. V shed 1 base and J 1 base; nucleotides not matched to a gene: 3. The CDR3 covers 16 residues. Looked up from germline, CDR1 is SNHLY and CDR2 is FYNNEI. DNA for the CDR3: TGTGCCAGCAGTGAAGACAGGGGGAGTTCTGGAAACACCATATATTTT. Protein sequence: CASSEDRGSSGNTIYF.

This clone was seen a handful of times. This chain joins TRBV29-1 and TRBJ1-2; a weak D match, TRBD1 (6 bases). The V end was cut by 4 bases, the J end by 3 bases, with 9 bases between. This CDR3 has 12 amino acids. Germline CDR1 reads SQVTM; CDR2 reads ANQGSEA. CDR3 in DNA: TGCAGCGTTGTAGGGGGGGACTATGGCTACACCTTC. Amino acids: CSVVGGDYGYTF. Full variable domain (rest looked up from reference TRBV29-1 and TRBJ1-2): SAVISQKPSRDICQRGTSLTIQCQVDSQVTMMFWYRQQPGQSLTLIATANQGSEATYESGFVIDKFPISRPNLTFSTLTVSNMSPEDSSIYLCSVVGGDYGYTFGSGTRLTVV.

As to this clone: This CDR3 is also generated by other DNA sequences in the sample. J is TRBJ1-2 and V is TRBV6-1; the D is unclear. The CDR3 runs 12 residues. V was trimmed by 1 base and J by 4 bases, leaving 4 bases between them. The germline gives CDR1 MNHNS, CDR2 SASEGT. In nucleotides, the CDR3 is TGTGCCAGCAGTGAAGGGAGCTATGGCTACACCTTC. It encodes CASSEGSYGYTF.

CDR3 nucleotides: TGCGCCAGCAGCTTGTCTAATAGCGGGATGGATACGCAGTATTTT. Its protein product is CASSLSNSGMDTQYF. V is TRBV5-1 and J is TRBJ2-3; 8 bases are a match to TRBD2. Per germline, CDR1 SGHRS and CDR2 YFSETQ. The CDR3 is 15 residues long. V dropped 1 base and J dropped 6; count of bases not matched to a gene: 7.

This chain uses TRBV27 with TRBJ1-5; D unclear. The CDR3 is made up of 17 amino acids. The V end was cut by 4 bases, the J end by 6 bases, with 22 bases between. Germline CDR1 and CDR2: MNHEY and SMNVEV (reference sequence). Here the CDR3 reads CASSSILALRRGQPQHF. The CDR3 DNA follows: TGTGCCAGCAGTTCGATTTTGGCACTTCGTCGGGGTCAGCCCCAGCATTTT.

This clone was picked up one time. CDR3 in DNA: TGTGCCAGCAGCTTAGGGACAGGTCCTCAAGGCTACACCTTC. This codes for CASSLGTGPQGYTF. The rearrangement links TRBV7-9 to TRBJ1-2, with TRBD1 matching over 7 bases. Germline CDR1 is SEHNR and CDR2 is FQNEAQ (reference sequence). Unmatched junction bases numbered 7, after V lost 1 base and J lost 8 bases. The CDR3 spans 14 residues.

The chain combines TRBV11-2 with TRBJ2-5, with 8 bases fitting TRBD1. CDR3 length equals 15 residues. CDR1 is SGHAT and CDR2 is FQNNGV in the germline V gene. V trimming: 6 bases; J trimming: 5 bases; junction bases outside the gene matches: 11. This CDR3 reads CASRASRGLGETQYF. The DNA for the CDR3 is TGTGCCAGCAGGGCGAGCAGGGGGCTGGGGGAGACCCAGTACTTC.

The chain employs TRBV5-1 and TRBJ2-1; the D gene is possibly TRBD2 (5 bases). The CDR3 totals 16 residues. Trimming took off 0 bases at V and 0 bases at J, with 10 bases between the two ends. From germline, CDR1 is SGHRS and CDR2 YFSETQ. CDR3 in DNA: TGCGCCAGCAGCTTGGCCGCGGGCCTCTCCTACAATGAGCAGTTCTTC. Protein sequence: CASSLAAGLSYNEQFF.

The chain employs TRBV5-1 and TRBJ2-1, with TRBD2 matching 8 bases. The CDR3 is made up of 14 amino acids. The V and J ends lost 4 bases and 9 bases, in that order; junction bases with no gene match: 9. Germline CDR1 SGHRS, CDR2 YFSETQ. CDR3 in amino acids: CASSPREDPPEQFF. DNA of the CDR3: TGCGCCAGCAGCCCGCGGGAGGACCCCCCTGAGCAGTTCTTC.

This clone was counted once. This chain connects TRBV6-5 to TRBJ2-7; D is perhaps TRBD2 (6 bases). V shed 2 bases and J shed 4 bases, with 9 bases lying between them. The CDR3 extends over 13 amino acids. Germline V lookup: CDR1 MNHEY, CDR2 SVGAGI. CDR3 sequence (DNA): TGTGCCAGCAGTTACGGGGGGAGGTACGAGCAGTACTTC. This translates into CASSYGGRYEQYF.